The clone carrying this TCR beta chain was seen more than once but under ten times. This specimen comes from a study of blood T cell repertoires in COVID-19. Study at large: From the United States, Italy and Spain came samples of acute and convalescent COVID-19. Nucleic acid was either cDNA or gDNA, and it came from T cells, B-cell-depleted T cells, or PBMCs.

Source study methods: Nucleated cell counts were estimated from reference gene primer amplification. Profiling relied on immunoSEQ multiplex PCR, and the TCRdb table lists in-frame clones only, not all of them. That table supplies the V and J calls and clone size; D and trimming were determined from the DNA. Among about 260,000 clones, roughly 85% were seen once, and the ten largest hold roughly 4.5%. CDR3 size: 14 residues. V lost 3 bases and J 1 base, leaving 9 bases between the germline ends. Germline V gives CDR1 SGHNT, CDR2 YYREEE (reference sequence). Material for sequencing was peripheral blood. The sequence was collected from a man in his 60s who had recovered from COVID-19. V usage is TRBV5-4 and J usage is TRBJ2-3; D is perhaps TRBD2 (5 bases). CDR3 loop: CASSSKAGTDTQYF. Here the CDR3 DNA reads TGTGCCAGCAGCTCGAAAGCGGGCACAGATACGCAGTATTTT.